This TCR beta chain was sequenced in a study of blood T cell repertoires in COVID-19. At the level of the study: Samples came from the United States, Italy and Spain, spanning acute and convalescent COVID-19.

Assay: immunoSEQ multiplex PCR; the TCRdb copy retains only in-frame clones and omits some. This table has 65,000 to 95,000 clones, under 80% appearing once. This CDR3 has 14 residues. The germline V gene has CDR1 SGDLS and CDR2 YYNGEE. V was pared by 0 bases and J by 2 bases, with 5 bases between. This clone appeared a single time. The origin of this receptor is a human donor in a cohort sampled during active COVID-19. The sequenced material came from peripheral blood. The chain recombines TRBV9 with TRBJ2-2, with no clear D. Here the CDR3 reads CASSVAPNTGELFF. The CDR3 DNA reads TGTGCCAGCAGCGTAGCTCCCAACACCGGGGAGCTGTTTTTT.